This TCR beta chain was observed in a study of blood T cell repertoires in COVID-19. This table comes from immunoSEQ multiplex PCR, and its TCRdb copy is limited to in-frame clones, with some not included. The sample records about 130,000 clones, less than 90% being singletons. The CDR3 spans 14 residues. The germline CDR1 and CDR2 sequences are MNHEY and SVGAGI. V was clipped by 0 bases and J by 5 bases, with 10 bases between them. The sequence derives from a man older than 75 with active or convalescent COVID-19. The source material was peripheral blood. V and J are TRBV6-5 and TRBJ2-5; tentatively, D is TRBD1 (5 bases). CDR3 bases: TGTGCCAGCAGTTACTCAACCAGGGCCGAGACCCAGTACTTC. Its protein is CASSYSTRAETQYF.